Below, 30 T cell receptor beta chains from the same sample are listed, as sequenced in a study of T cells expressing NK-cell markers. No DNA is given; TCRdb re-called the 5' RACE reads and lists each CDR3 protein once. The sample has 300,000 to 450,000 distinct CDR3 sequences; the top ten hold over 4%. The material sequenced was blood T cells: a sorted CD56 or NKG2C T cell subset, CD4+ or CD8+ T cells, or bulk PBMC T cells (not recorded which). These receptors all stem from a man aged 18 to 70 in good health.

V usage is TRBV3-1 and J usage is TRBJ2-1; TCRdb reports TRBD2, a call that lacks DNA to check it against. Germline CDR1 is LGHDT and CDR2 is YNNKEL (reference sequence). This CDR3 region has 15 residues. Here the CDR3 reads CASSQRATKYNEQFF.

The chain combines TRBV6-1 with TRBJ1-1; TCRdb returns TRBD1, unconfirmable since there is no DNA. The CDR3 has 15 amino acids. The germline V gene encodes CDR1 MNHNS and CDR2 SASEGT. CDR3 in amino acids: CASRITGELGTEAFF.

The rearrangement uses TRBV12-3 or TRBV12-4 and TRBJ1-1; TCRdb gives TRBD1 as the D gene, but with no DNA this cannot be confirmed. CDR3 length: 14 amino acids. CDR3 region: CASSSWDRGTEAFF.

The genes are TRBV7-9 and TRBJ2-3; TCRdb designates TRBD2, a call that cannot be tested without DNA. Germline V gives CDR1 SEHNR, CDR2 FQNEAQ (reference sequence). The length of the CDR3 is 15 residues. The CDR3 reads CASSLVGGVADTQYF.

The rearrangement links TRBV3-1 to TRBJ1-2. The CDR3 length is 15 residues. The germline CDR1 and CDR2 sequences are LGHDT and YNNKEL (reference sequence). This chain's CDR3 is CASSPTPTDNYGYTF.

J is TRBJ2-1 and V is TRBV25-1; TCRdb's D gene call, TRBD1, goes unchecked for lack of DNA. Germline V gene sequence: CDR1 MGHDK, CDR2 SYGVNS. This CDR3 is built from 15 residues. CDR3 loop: CASTREGALDNEQFF.

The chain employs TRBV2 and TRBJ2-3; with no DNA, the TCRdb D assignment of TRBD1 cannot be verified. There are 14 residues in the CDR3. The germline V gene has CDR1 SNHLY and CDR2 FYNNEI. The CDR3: CASSEFQGSDTQYF.

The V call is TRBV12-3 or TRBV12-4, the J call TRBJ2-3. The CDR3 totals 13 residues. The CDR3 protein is CASGRDHTDTQYF.

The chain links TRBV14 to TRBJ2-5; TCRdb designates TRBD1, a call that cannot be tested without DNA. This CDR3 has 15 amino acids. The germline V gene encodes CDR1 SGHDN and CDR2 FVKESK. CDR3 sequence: CASSYTGGAVKTQYF.

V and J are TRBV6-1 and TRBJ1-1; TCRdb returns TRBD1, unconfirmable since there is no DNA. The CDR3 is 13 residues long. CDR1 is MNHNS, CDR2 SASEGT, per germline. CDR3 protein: CASRKQAFSEAFF.

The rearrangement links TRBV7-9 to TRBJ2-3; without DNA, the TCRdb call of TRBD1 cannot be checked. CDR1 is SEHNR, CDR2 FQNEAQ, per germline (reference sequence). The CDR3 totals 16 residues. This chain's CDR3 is CASSLGQGGQTDTQYF.

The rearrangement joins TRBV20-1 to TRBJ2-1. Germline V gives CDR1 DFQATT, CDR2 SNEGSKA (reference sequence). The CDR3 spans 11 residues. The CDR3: CSASGGNEQFF.

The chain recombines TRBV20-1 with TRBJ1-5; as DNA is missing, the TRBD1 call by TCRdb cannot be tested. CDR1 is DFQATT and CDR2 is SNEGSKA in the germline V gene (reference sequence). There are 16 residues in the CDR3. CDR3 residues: CSAILQKGVKNQPQHF.

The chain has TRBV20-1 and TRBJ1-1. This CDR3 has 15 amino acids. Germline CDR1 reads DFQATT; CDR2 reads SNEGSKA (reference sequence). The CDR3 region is CSARDRAGRVTEAFF.

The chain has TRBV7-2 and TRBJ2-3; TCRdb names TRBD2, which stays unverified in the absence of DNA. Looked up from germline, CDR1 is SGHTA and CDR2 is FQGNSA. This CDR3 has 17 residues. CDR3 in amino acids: CASSTNPLAGGTDTQYF.

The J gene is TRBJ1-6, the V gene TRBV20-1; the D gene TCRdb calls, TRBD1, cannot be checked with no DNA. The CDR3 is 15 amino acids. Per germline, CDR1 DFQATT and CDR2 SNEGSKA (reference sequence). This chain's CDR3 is CSAKPGTGANSPLHF.

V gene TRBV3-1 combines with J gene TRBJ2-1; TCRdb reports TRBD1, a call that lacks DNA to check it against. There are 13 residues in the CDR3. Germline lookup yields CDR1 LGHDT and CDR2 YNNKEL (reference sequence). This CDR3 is CASSQVKNRGLFF.

Here the CDR3 reads CAIRPGQQNTEAFF. The rearrangement joins TRBV10-3 to TRBJ1-1; with no DNA, the TCRdb D assignment of TRBD1 cannot be verified. The CDR3 is made up of 14 amino acids. Per the germline V gene, CDR1 is ENHRY and CDR2 is SYGVKD.

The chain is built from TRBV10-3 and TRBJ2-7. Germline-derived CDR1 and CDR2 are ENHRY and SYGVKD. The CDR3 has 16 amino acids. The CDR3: CAISETKSSKSYEQYF.

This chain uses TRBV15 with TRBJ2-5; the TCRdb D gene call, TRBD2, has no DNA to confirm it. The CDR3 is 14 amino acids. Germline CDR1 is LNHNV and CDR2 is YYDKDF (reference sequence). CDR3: CATSLIAGQETQYF.

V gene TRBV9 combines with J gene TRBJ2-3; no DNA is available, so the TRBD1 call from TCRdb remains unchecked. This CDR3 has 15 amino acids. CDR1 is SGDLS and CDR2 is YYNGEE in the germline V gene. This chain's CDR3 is CASSVRQGLVDTQYF.

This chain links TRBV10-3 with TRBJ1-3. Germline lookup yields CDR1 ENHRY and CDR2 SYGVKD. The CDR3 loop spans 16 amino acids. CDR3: CATRGGSGVSGNTIYF.

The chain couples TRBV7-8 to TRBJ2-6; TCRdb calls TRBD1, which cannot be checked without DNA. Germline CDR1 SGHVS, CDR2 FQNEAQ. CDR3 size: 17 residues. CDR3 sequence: CASSERQNPRGANVLTF.

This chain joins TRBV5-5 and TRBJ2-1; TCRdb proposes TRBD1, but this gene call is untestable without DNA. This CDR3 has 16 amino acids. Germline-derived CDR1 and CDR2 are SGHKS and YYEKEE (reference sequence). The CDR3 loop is CASSHRDRGIYNEQFF.

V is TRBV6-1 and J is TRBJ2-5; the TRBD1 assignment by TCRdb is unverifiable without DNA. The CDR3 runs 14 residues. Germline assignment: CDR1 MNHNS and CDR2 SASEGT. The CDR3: CASSRGTGGAAQYF.

CDR3: CSARGGIGGNNQPQHF. J is TRBJ1-5 and V is TRBV20-1; the TCRdb D gene call, TRBD1, has no DNA to confirm it. This CDR3 comprises 16 residues. Looked up from germline, CDR1 is DFQATT and CDR2 is SNEGSKA (reference sequence).

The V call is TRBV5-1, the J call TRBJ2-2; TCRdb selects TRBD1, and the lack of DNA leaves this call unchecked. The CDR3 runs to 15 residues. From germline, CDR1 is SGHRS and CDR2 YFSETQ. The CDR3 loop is CASSLPRTGPGELFF. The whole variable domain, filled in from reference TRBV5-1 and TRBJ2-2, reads KAGVTQTPRYLIKTRGQQVTLSCSPISGHRSVSWYQQTPGQGLQFLFEYFSETQRNKGNFPGRFSGRQFSNSRSEMNVSTLELGDSALYLCASSLPRTGPGELFFGEGSRLTVL.

CDR3 sequence: CASSPRFESNTGELFF. The rearrangement joins TRBV18 to TRBJ2-2. Germline CDR1 reads KGHSH; CDR2 reads LQKENI. The CDR3 has 16 residues.

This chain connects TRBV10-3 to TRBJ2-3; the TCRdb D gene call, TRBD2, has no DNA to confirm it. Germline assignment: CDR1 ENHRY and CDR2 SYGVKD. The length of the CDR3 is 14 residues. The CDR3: CAISYGGAEDTQYF.

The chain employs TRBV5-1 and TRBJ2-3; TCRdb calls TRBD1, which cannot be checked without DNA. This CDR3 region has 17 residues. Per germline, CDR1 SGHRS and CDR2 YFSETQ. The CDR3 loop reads CASSKLGGRASTDTQYF.